The rows below give T cell receptor beta chains drawn from one sample of a study of post-analysis software for immune sequencing data. In TCRdb, the PCR reads were re-called with MiXCR into one record per CDR3 protein. The sample shows 650,000 to 850,000 distinct CDR3 sequences, about half of them seen only once. Source material: blood. The receptors were sampled from a girl aged 5 to 17 with multiple sclerosis. The CDR3 runs from the conserved cysteine through the conserved F or W. Fields, in order: V gene, J gene, D gene, clone size, CDR3 DNA, CDR3 protein. A D gene is named only where the DNA matches it firmly. Clone size is stated in some rows and not others, as once, few, many or a class when expanded.

TRBV6-1	TRBJ2-7	NA	few	TGTGCCAGTAAGGGGCTTACCTACGAGCAGTACTTC	CASKGLTYEQYF
TRBV20-1	TRBJ2-5	TRBD2	NA	TGCAGTGCTAGAGTTTGGCGGGAGCGGTCGCAAGAGACCCAGTACTTC	CSARVWRERSQETQYF
TRBV2	TRBJ2-7	NA	few	TGTGCCAGCGTCCGAAACTCCTACGAGCAGTACTTC	CASVRNSYEQYF
TRBV5-6	TRBJ1-6	NA	NA	TGTGCCAGCAGCTTGGGTCCGGAGCACGGGGCTTCACCCCTCCACTTT	CASSLGPEHGASPLHF
TRBV11-2	TRBJ2-1	NA	few	TGTGCCAGCAGCTTACCTTCCGCCTACAATGAGCAGTTCTTC	CASSLPSAYNEQFF
TRBV7-3	TRBJ1-2	NA	NA	TGTGCCAGCAGCCCGGGGGGGGTTGGAGGCTACACCTTC	CASSPGGVGGYTF
TRBV7-9	TRBJ1-1	TRBD1	NA	TGTGCCAGCAGTCGGACAGGGATAACTGAAGCTTTCTTT	CASSRTGITEAFF
TRBV15	TRBJ2-1	NA	few	TGTGCCACCAGCGATGACTATCTGACCTACAATGAGCAGTTCTTC	CATSDDYLTYNEQFF
TRBV3-1	TRBJ2-1	NA	NA	TGTGCCAGCAGCCCCGGTCTGCCGGGTTACAATGAGCAGTTCTTC	CASSPGLPGYNEQFF
TRBV6-6	TRBJ1-5	NA	NA	TGTGCCAGCAGTTACGTAGATCAGCCCCAGCATTTT	CASSYVDQPQHF
TRBV20-1	TRBJ2-3	TRBD2	NA	TGCAGTGCCCTGGGGGACGGGAGGCTGAATAAGGGGAGCACAGATACGCAGTATTTT	CSALGDGRLNKGSTDTQYF
TRBV24-1	TRBJ2-2	NA	once	TGTGCCACCAGGCCCGACGGGAGTTGGGACACCGGGGAGCTGTTTTTT	CATRPDGSWDTGELFF
TRBV5-1	TRBJ1-1	NA	NA	TGCGCCAGCAGCCGAGGACAGATGAACACTGAAGCTTTCTTT	CASSRGQMNTEAFF
TRBV7-2	TRBJ2-1	TRBD2	NA	TGTGCCAGCAGCCCGACTAGCGGGAAATACAATGAGCAGTTCTTC	CASSPTSGKYNEQFF
TRBV9	TRBJ2-2	TRBD2	once	TGTGCCAGCAGCGTAGATGGCGGGAGGAACACCGGGGAGCTGTTTTTT	CASSVDGGRNTGELFF
TRBV24-1	TRBJ2-3	NA	NA	TGTGCCACCAGTGAGGCCTGGGCAGCCAATACGCAGTATTTT	CATSEAWAANTQYF
TRBV7-2	TRBJ2-3	NA	many	TGTGCCAGCAGTAAATGGGGGGATACGCAGTATTTT	CASSKWGDTQYF
TRBV25-1	TRBJ2-6	NA	NA	TGTGCCAGTGGGGACGGGCTTGGGGCCAACGTCCTGACTTTC	CASGDGLGANVLTF
TRBV5-6	TRBJ1-2	NA	few	TGTGCCAGCAGCTTGCGGACTAACTATGGCTACACCTTC	CASSLRTNYGYTF
TRBV7-3	TRBJ2-3	NA	NA	TGTGCCAGCAGCTTATCAGCCCCGCTCACAGATACGCAGTATTTT	CASSLSAPLTDTQYF
TRBV12-3/TRBV12-4	TRBJ1-2	NA	NA	TGTGCCAGCAGTTTAGGGGGGCTGGGCTATGGCTACACCTTC	CASSLGGLGYGYTF
TRBV12-3/TRBV12-4	TRBJ2-5	NA	few	TGTGCCAGCAGACTGACCGGGACTCTTGGGGAGACCCAGTACTTC	CASRLTGTLGETQYF
TRBV11-2	TRBJ2-7	NA	few	TGTGCCAGCAGCACAGCGGTACTAGGGAGCTACGAGCAGTACTTC	CASSTAVLGSYEQYF
TRBV5-1	TRBJ2-5	NA	NA	TGCGCCAGCAGCGGTCAAGCGTACGGGGAGACCCAGTACTTC	CASSGQAYGETQYF
TRBV19	TRBJ1-2	NA	few	TGTGCCAGTAGTATCATGGCCTCTCCTAACTATGGCTACACCTTC	CASSIMASPNYGYTF
TRBV9	TRBJ2-5	NA	NA	TGTGCCAGCAGCGTAAATCCCCTGGGAGAGACCCAGTACTTC	CASSVNPLGETQYF
TRBV20-1	TRBJ2-7	TRBD1	few	TGCAGTGCTAGAGATCGACAGGGAACCTACGAGCAGTACTTC	CSARDRQGTYEQYF
TRBV12-3/TRBV12-4	TRBJ1-2	NA	NA	TGTGCCAGCAGTTATCCGGGGGCGGAGTATGGCTACACCTTC	CASSYPGAEYGYTF
TRBV6-5	TRBJ1-2	TRBD1	many	TGTGCCAGCAGCCTGGACAGGGGATCTAACTATGGCTACACCTTC	CASSLDRGSNYGYTF
TRBV9	TRBJ2-5	NA	many	TGTGCCAGCAGCCCTAGTGGGACTGTGGCAGAGACCCAGTACTTC	CASSPSGTVAETQYF
TRBV25-1	TRBJ1-2	NA	NA	TGTGCCAGCAGTGAATATTTCGATAGCGGGGAGGGCCGAAACTATGGCTACACCTTC	CASSEYFDSGEGRNYGYTF
TRBV14	TRBJ2-5	NA	few	TGTGCCAGCAGCCTCGGAACTAGCCGCGAGACCCAGTACTTC	CASSLGTSRETQYF
TRBV11-2	TRBJ2-4	NA	few	TGTGCCAGCATGGGGATAGCCAAAAACATTCAGTACTTC	CASMGIAKNIQYF
TRBV12-3/TRBV12-4	TRBJ1-1	NA	NA	TGTGCCAGCAGTCCCGTGGTGGCTGAAGCTTTCTTT	CASSPVVAEAFF
TRBV6-2/TRBV6-3	TRBJ2-1	TRBD2	NA	TGTGCCAGCAGGCCTTCGGCTAGCGGGAGGAATGGGCAGTTCTTC	CASRPSASGRNGQFF
TRBV5-1	TRBJ1-1	NA	NA	TGCGCCAGCAGCTTATGGATTATGGACACTGAAGCTTTCTTT	CASSLWIMDTEAFF
TRBV5-5	TRBJ2-4	NA	many	TGTGCCAGCACCAACGGGATGGCAAACTTAGCCAAAAACATTCAGTACTTC	CASTNGMANLAKNIQYF